This entry lists 15 T cell receptor beta chains sequenced from one sample in a study of T-cell memory formation after mild COVID-19. TCRdb analysed the 5' RACE reads with MiXCR anew, one entry per CDR3 protein. The top ten clones hold around 13% of a sample with about 470,000 distinct CDR3 sequences, about 23% of them seen once. Specimen: PBMCs or a T cell subset sorted from them (not recorded which). These receptors all stem from an adult woman who had mild COVID-19 (a few samples of this study predate the infection). Cell type and time point are not known.

This clonotype was seen repeatedly, ten times or more. The V gene is TRBV6-8, the J gene TRBJ2-7; tentative D call: TRBD2 (5 bases). V lost 5 bases, J lost 1 base, and 12 bases lay in between. Per the germline V gene, CDR1 is MNHGY and CDR2 is SAAAGT. The CDR3 consists of 14 residues. CDR3: CASSRPRGSYEQYF. CDR3 DNA sequence: TGTGCCAGCAGTCGCCCTCGAGGGTCCTACGAGCAGTACTTC.

In its sample, this clonotype was seen a few times. The chain carries TRBV20-1 and TRBJ1-5; 10 positions agree with TRBD1. The V gene's germline CDR1 is DFQATT and CDR2 SNEGSKA (reference sequence). CDR3 length: 15 residues. V dropped 0 bases and J dropped 6; count of bases not matched to a gene: 5. DNA for the CDR3: TGCAGTGCTAGAGATAGACAGGGGGCTATTCAGCCCCAGCATTTT. As protein: CSARDRQGAIQPQHF.

This clonotype was seen more than once but under ten times. The V gene is TRBV5-1, the J gene TRBJ2-7, with TRBD1 matching 9 bases. V lost 4 bases, J lost 6 bases, and 11 bases stayed unmatched. Per germline, CDR1 SGHRS and CDR2 YFSETQ. CDR3 length: 15 amino acids. CDR3: CASSTEPGTGSEQYF. CDR3 sequence (DNA): TGCGCCAGCAGCACAGAGCCCGGGACAGGGTCCGAGCAGTACTTC.

This clonotype was picked up a small number of times. The J gene is TRBJ2-7, the V gene TRBV7-8; TRBD2 aligns across 13 bases. Per germline, CDR1 SGHVS and CDR2 FQNEAQ. The CDR3 contains 16 residues. The V segment lost 1 base and the J segment 6 bases; nucleotides outside the gene matches: 6. CDR3 sequence reads: CASSLGLAGGGGEQYF. CDR3 DNA sequence: TGTGCCAGCAGCTTAGGACTAGCGGGAGGTGGAGGCGAGCAGTACTTC.

The J gene is TRBJ1-1, the V gene TRBV7-9; D remains unclear. The CDR3 runs 13 residues. V lost 1 base to trimming and J lost 5 bases, with 8 bases between them. Germline lookup yields CDR1 SEHNR and CDR2 FQNEAQ (reference sequence). CDR3 coding DNA: TGTGCCAGCAGCTTAGAAGAGCGGACTGAAGCTTTCTTT. Amino acids: CASSLEERTEAFF.

The J gene is TRBJ2-3, the V gene TRBV6-4, with D possibly being TRBD2 (5 bases). The CDR3 loop spans 14 amino acids. The V gene's germline CDR1 is MRHNA and CDR2 SNTAGT. Deletions cut 2 bases from V and 0 bases from J, with 6 bases between. CDR3 sequence reads: CASSDGGSTDTQYF. For the CDR3, the DNA is TGTGCCAGCAGTGACGGCGGGAGCACAGATACGCAGTATTTT.

This clonotype was recorded once. The chain couples TRBV3-1 to TRBJ2-1; TRBD2 aligns across 13 bases. Trimming cost V 1 base and J 4 bases; bases outside gene matches: 4. Germline assignment: CDR1 LGHDT and CDR2 YNNKEL (reference sequence). The CDR3 is 17 residues long. For the CDR3, the DNA is TGTGCCAGCAGCCAAGCTGCGGGACTAGCGGGGTACAATGAGCAGTTCTTC. Translated: CASSQAAGLAGYNEQFF.

The rearrangement uses TRBV7-3 and TRBJ1-1, with no clear D. CDR3 size: 13 residues. V lost 1 base and J lost 7, with 10 bases in between. Germline CDR1 reads SGHTA; CDR2 reads FQGTGA. This CDR3 reads CASSLRAGDEAFF. CDR3 DNA sequence: TGTGCCAGCAGCTTAAGGGCAGGAGATGAAGCTTTCTTT.

The chain couples TRBV5-1 to TRBJ1-1; D is unclear. Looked up from germline, CDR1 is SGHRS and CDR2 is YFSETQ. V lost 0 bases to trimming and J lost 5 bases, with 11 bases between them. The CDR3 loop spans 14 amino acids. Here the CDR3 DNA reads TGCGCCAGCAGCTTGGCCGCAGGAAAAACTGAAGCTTTCTTT. This encodes CASSLAAGKTEAFF.

This clonotype was detected only a few times. This rearrangement joins TRBV5-5 to TRBJ2-7, with 13 bases identical to TRBD2. The CDR3 is 16 residues long. J gave up 2 bases and V 4 bases, and 6 bases lay outside the gene matches. Germline V CDR1 and CDR2: SGHKS, YYEKEE (reference sequence). The CDR3 DNA reads as TGTGCCAGCAGCCGAGGACTAGCGGGAGAGGCCTACGAGCAGTACTTC. Its protein is CASSRGLAGEAYEQYF.

The chain uses TRBV7-2 and TRBJ2-5, with D perhaps TRBD2 (5 bases). The CDR3 extends over 14 amino acids. In germline, CDR1 is SGHTA, CDR2 FQGNSA. Trimming shortened V by 5 bases and J by 4 bases, and 14 bases separated the two germline ends. CDR3 coding DNA: TGTGCCAGCAGCCCCCAGCGGTGGGGAGAGACCCAGTACTTC. Translated: CASSPQRWGETQYF.

This rearrangement joins TRBV2 to TRBJ1-5; 8 nucleotides line up with TRBD1. This CDR3 has 15 residues. Germline trimming cut 1 base from V and 5 bases from J; bases unmatched to any gene: 4. Germline CDR1 and CDR2: SNHLY and FYNNEI. The CDR3 DNA is TGTGCCAGCAGTGAAGATTGGACAGGGTATCAGCCCCAGCATTTT. This sequence encodes CASSEDWTGYQPQHF.

This clonotype was seen a handful of times. CDR3 nucleotides: TGTGCCAGCAGCTTGGTAGGGGGGAAAAACATTCAGTACTTC. The encoded protein is CASSLVGGKNIQYF. This chain connects TRBV5-4 to TRBJ2-4; D may correspond to TRBD1 or TRBD2 (6 bases each). The CDR3 loop spans 14 amino acids. Trimming removed 0 bases at V and 4 bases at J, with 8 bases between. Germline assignment: CDR1 SGHNT and CDR2 YYREEE (reference sequence).

Only a few counts were recorded for this clonotype. The V call is TRBV12-3 or TRBV12-4, the J call TRBJ2-5; the D is unclear. The CDR3 extends over 14 amino acids. Trimming removed 6 bases at V and 5 bases at J, with 16 bases between. The CDR3 is CASSPHLVRETQYF. The CDR3 bases are TGTGCCAGCAGCCCCCACCTGGTACGGGAGACCCAGTACTTC.

The sample holds a few counts of this clonotype. The chain joins TRBV2 to TRBJ1-4; 7 nucleotides align to TRBD1. V was clipped by 7 bases and J by 14 bases; unmatched bases: 7. Germline V CDR1 and CDR2: SNHLY, FYNNEI. This CDR3 has 11 amino acids. The CDR3, as DNA: TGTGCCAGCAATCCCGGGACAGCCCTGTTTTTT. This translates into CASNPGTALFF.